This TCR beta chain emerged from a study of blood T cell repertoires in COVID-19. Study-level information: Samples came from the United States, Italy and Spain, spanning acute and convalescent COVID-19.

Original analysis: Amplifying reference gene primers gave estimates of nucleated cell counts. Assay: immunoSEQ multiplex PCR; the TCRdb copy retains only in-frame clones and omits some. V, J and clone size are taken as reported in that table, and D and trimming were inferred from the DNA itself. The sample lists over 50,000 clones; 90% to 95% were seen once. CDR1 and CDR2 (germline): SGHVS, FQNEAQ. This CDR3 has 14 amino acids. V lost 5 bases and J lost 5; bases outside the gene matches: 4. Material: peripheral blood. The chain is built from TRBV7-8 and TRBJ1-1, with 11 bases identical to TRBD1. This TCR derives from a woman aged 60-75 years with active or convalescent COVID-19. CDR3 DNA sequence: TGTGCCAGCAGCGAGGACAGGGGGCGGACTGAAGCTTTCTTT. Translation gives CASSEDRGRTEAFF.